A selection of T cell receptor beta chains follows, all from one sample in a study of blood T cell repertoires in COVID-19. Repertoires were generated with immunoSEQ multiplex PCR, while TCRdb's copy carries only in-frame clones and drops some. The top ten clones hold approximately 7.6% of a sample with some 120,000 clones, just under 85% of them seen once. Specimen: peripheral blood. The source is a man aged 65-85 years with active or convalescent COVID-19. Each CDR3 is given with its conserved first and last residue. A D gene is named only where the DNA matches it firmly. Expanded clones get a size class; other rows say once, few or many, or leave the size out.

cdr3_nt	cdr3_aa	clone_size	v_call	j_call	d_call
TGTGCCAGCAGCTTAGACAGGGACTATGGCTACACCTTC	CASSLDRDYGYTF	NA	TRBV11-2	TRBJ1-2	NA
TGCGCCAGCAGCCAGGAGGGGGCGGGACAGGGGCGGAATGAGCAGTTCTTC	CASSQEGAGQGRNEQFF	NA	TRBV4-1	TRBJ2-1	TRBD1
TGTGCCTGGAGTCGGGGGGGAGGTGGCTACACCTTC	CAWSRGGGGYTF	few	TRBV30	TRBJ1-2	NA
TGTGCCAGCAGCTTAGTAGCCACTAGCGGGGGATGGACCGGGGAGCTGTTTTTT	CASSLVATSGGWTGELFF	few	TRBV7-8	TRBJ2-2	TRBD2
TGTGCCAGCAGCCGACAGGGATGGAATGAGCAGTTCTTC	CASSRQGWNEQFF	NA	TRBV7-2	TRBJ2-1	TRBD1
TGCGCCAGCAGCCCTGCTGAAGGGGGGGCTGGAAACACCATATATTTT	CASSPAEGGAGNTIYF	NA	TRBV4-3	TRBJ1-3	NA
TGTGCCAGCAGTTTAGCCACCTATACTCAGTTCTTC	CASSLATYTQFF	NA	TRBV12-3/TRBV12-4	TRBJ2-1	NA
TGTGCCAGCAGCCGAACCCGCTCAGAAGGGGAGCTGTTTTTT	CASSRTRSEGELFF	once	TRBV7-6	TRBJ2-2	NA
TGTGCCAGCAGCTTCAGTCCCCTAGCGGGAGAGGTCGGGGAGCTGTTTTTT	CASSFSPLAGEVGELFF	NA	TRBV21-1	TRBJ2-2	NA
TGTGCCAGCAGTAAAGGGACAGGGGGAGACTATGGCTACACCTTC	CASSKGTGGDYGYTF	NA	TRBV25-1	TRBJ1-2	TRBD1
TGTGCCAGCAGCTTGAGAACCGGGGAGCTGTTTTTT	CASSLRTGELFF	NA	TRBV7-3	TRBJ2-2	NA
TGCGCCAGCAGCCTCCAAGGGACTAGCGGGACGTCCTACGAGCAGTACTTC	CASSLQGTSGTSYEQYF	NA	TRBV5-1	TRBJ2-7	TRBD2
TGTGCCAGCAGCCAGCCCGGGGGGACAGGGCAAAACATTCAGTACTTC	CASSQPGGTGQNIQYF	NA	TRBV14	TRBJ2-4	TRBD1
TGTGCCAGCAGTTGGGGGACTAGCGGGAGGGCCACTCAAGAGACCCAGTACTTC	CASSWGTSGRATQETQYF	NA	TRBV6-2/TRBV6-3	TRBJ2-5	TRBD2
TGTGCCAGCAGCCGTCGGGACAATGGTGAGACCCAGTACTTC	CASSRRDNGETQYF	NA	TRBV13	TRBJ2-5	NA
TGTGCCAGTAGTATACCTTCCGGGACATCTGGGGCTGAAGGCTACACCTTC	CASSIPSGTSGAEGYTF	NA	TRBV19	TRBJ1-2	NA
TGTGCCAGCAGCTTTGGACTAGCGGACAATGAGCAGTTCTTC	CASSFGLADNEQFF	NA	TRBV7-9	TRBJ2-1	TRBD2
TGCGCCAGCAGCCAAGATAGCAGGGGCACTGAAGCTTTCTTT	CASSQDSRGTEAFF	NA	TRBV4-3	TRBJ1-1	NA
TGTGCCAGCAGCTTGGGACCGGGAGTTGGCTATGGCTACACCTTC	CASSLGPGVGYGYTF	NA	TRBV5-6	TRBJ1-2	NA
TGTGCCACCGGGCCCCAGGGTCTCGATGAGCAGTTCTTC	CATGPQGLDEQFF	NA	TRBV24-1	TRBJ2-1	NA
TGTGCCAGCAGTCCTCTTTTCGAGCAGTACTTC	CASSPLFEQYF	once	TRBV6-5	TRBJ2-7	NA
TGTGCCAGCAGCATAGCGGGGGGGGCCACAGATACGCAGTATTTT	CASSIAGGATDTQYF	NA	TRBV7-2	TRBJ2-3	TRBD2
TGTGCCAGCAGTTCGCGGTATTCGATGAACACTGAAGCTTTCTTT	CASSSRYSMNTEAFF	NA	TRBV28	TRBJ1-1	NA
TGCGCCAGCAGCTTGGCCCCGACAGGGGAGGGAGGAACTAATGAAAAACTGTTTTTT	CASSLAPTGEGGTNEKLFF	NA	TRBV5-1	TRBJ1-4	TRBD1
TGCGCCAGCAGCTTGGAAGGGACATTGAGGGGAAAACTGTTTTTT	CASSLEGTLRGKLFF	NA	TRBV5-1	TRBJ1-4	NA
TGTGCCACCAGTGAGTCGGGACAGGGGGGAAAAGAGACCCAGTACTTC	CATSESGQGGKETQYF	NA	TRBV24-1	TRBJ2-5	TRBD1
TGTGCCAGCTCACCATTTGCCAACATGAACACTGAAGCTTTCTTT	CASSPFANMNTEAFF	NA	TRBV18	TRBJ1-1	NA
TGTGCCAGCAGTACAGGGCCTGGAAACACCATATATTTT	CASSTGPGNTIYF	NA	TRBV12-3/TRBV12-4	TRBJ1-3	NA
TGTGCCAGTGCGGGGCTAGGGGAGGGGGAGCAGTTCTTC	CASAGLGEGEQFF	NA	TRBV19	TRBJ2-1	TRBD2